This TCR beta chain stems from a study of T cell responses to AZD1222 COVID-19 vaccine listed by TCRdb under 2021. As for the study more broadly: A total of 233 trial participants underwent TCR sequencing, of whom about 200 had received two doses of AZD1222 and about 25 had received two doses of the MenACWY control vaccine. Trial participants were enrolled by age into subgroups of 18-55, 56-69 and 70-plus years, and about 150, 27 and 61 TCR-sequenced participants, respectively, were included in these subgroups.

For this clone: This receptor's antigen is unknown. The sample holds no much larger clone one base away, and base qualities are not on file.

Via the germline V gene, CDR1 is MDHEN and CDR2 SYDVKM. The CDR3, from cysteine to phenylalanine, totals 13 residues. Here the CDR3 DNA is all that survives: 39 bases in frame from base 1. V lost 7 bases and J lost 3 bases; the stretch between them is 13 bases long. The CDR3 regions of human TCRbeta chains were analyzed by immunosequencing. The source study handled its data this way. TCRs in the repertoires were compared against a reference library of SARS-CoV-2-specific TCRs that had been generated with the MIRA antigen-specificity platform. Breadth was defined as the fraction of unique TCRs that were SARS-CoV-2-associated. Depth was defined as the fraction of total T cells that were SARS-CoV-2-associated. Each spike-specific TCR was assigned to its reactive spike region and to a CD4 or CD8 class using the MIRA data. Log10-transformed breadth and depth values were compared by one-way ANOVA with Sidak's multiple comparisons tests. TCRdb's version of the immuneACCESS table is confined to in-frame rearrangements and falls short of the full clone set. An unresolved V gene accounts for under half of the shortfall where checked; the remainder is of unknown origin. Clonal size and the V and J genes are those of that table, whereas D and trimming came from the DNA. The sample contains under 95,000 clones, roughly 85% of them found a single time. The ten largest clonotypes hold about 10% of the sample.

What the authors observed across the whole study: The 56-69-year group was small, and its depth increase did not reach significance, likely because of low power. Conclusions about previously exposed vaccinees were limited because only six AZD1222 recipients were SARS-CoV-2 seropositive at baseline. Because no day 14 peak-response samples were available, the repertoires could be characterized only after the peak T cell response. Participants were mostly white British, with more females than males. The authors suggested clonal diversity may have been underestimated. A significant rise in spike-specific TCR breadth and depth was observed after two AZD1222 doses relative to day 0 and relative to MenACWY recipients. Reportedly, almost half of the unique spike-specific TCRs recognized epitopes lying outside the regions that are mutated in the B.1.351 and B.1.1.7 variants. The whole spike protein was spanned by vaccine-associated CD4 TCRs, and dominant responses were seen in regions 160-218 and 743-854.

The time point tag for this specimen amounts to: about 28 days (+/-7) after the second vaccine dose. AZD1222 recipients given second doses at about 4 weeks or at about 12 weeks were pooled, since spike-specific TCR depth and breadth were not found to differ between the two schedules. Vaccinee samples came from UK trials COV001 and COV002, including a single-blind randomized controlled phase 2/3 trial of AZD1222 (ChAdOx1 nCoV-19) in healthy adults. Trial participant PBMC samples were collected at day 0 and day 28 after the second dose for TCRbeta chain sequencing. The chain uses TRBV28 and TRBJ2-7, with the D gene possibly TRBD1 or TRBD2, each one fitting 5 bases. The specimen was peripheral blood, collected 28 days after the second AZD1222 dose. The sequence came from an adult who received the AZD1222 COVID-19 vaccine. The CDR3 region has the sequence CASTQGPSYEQYF. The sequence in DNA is TGTGCCAGCACCCAGGGACCGAGCTACGAGCAGTACTTC.